This T cell receptor (beta chain) was identified during a study of neurological immune-mediated disorders. Study outcomes and limitations: None of the CDR3 amino acid sequences found in expanded clones was shared across subjects. This suggests that the TCR-beta repertoires were private in all groups.

Time point meaning: longitudinal time-point 2. Where libraries were unsorted, they were derived from 2 million PBMCs stored at -80 degrees C. V lost 0 bases, J lost 3 bases, and 11 bases lay in between. This CDR3 is built from 14 residues. Per the germline V gene, CDR1 is DFQATT and CDR2 is SNEGSKA (reference sequence). Synthesis of cDNA was accomplished via 5'RACE employing 10-nucleotide random UMIs. Every sequencing run produced over 170 million TCR-beta sequences that came from 15-18 subjects. TCRdb independently ran MiXCR on the 5' RACE reads; one entry per CDR3 protein. The repertoire consists of some 49,000 distinct CDR3 sequences, with about an eighth occurring once and the leading ten covering roughly 4.3%. This clonotype was observed many times. Its antigen is not identified.

Sequenced sample: PBMCs. This TCR came from a male donor with HTLV-1-associated myelopathy (HAM/TSP). The chain has TRBV20-1 and TRBJ1-1; TRBD1 might be the D (5 bases). The CDR3 protein is CSARDPGRDTEAFF. The CDR3 DNA sequence: TGCAGTGCTAGAGATCCTGGCAGGGACACTGAAGCTTTCTTT.